The clone carrying this TCR beta chain has just a few counts. No antigen is known for it. Donor samples were obtained from healthy Caucasian individuals from Russia, aged about 6 to 95. PBMCs numbering at least 7 million were isolated per sample. The source of the sample is a study of blood T cells in healthy people across ages. Study-wide results and caveats: Possibly, changes in expanded clonotypes were confounded because donor CMV status was unknown.

Together with a sample-barcoded 5' primer, a J-beta primer mix was included in a second PCR lasting about 6 to 11 cycles. A single record per CDR3 protein comes from TCRdb applying MiXCR to the 5' RACE reads. The data hold 700,000 or so distinct CDR3 sequences, with 20% to 25% observed a single time. The germline CDR1 and CDR2 sequences are SGHNT and YENEEA. This CDR3 comprises 16 residues. The V gene end was trimmed by 6 bases and the J gene end by 7 bases; junction bases not matched to a gene: 13. Sequences were obtained from blood. The sequence came from a man between 70 and 80 years old in good health. The chain carries TRBV11-3 and TRBJ2-1, with TRBD1 identical over 9 bases. CDR3 bases: TGTGCCAGCAGGGAAGGTCGGACAGGGGCTTGGAATGAGCAGTTCTTC. Encoded protein: CASREGRTGAWNEQFF.